These T cell receptor beta chains were read from a single sample in a study of cytomegalovirus exposure and HLA in healthy donors. Some clones are missing from TCRdb's copy, which holds only in-frame ones; the method was immunoSEQ multiplex PCR. The sample yields 250,000 to 350,000 clones, 86% seen once. The sample was PBMCs. The receptor set was obtained from a man between 40 and 49 years old in good health and CMV-seropositive. Each CDR3 is given with its conserved first and last residue. A D gene is named only where the DNA matches it firmly. Size values are once, few and many counts, or a class for expanded clones, and some rows have none.

v_call	clone_size	d_call	j_call	cdr3_aa	cdr3_nt
TRBV5-1	once	TRBD1	TRBJ2-7	CASSLGQGAEQYF	TGCGCCAGCAGCTTGGGACAGGGAGCCGAGCAGTACTTC
TRBV28	.	.	TRBJ1-3	CASSPTEGLGNTIYF	TGTGCCAGCAGCCCGACAGAAGGTCTTGGAAACACCATATATTTT
TRBV28	.	TRBD1	TRBJ1-3	CASSLRGRGVRGNTIYF	TGTGCCAGCAGTTTAAGGGGCAGGGGGGTACGTGGAAACACCATATATTTT
TRBV29-1	.	.	TRBJ2-1	CSVEETSNYNEQFF	TGCAGCGTTGAAGAGACTAGTAACTACAATGAGCAGTTCTTC
TRBV7-2	.	TRBD2	TRBJ2-3	CASSLTSGSGVDTQYF	TGTGCCAGCAGCTTAACGAGCGGGAGTGGGGTAGATACGCAGTATTTT
TRBV30	.	.	TRBJ1-4	CASYTTGHREEKLFF	TGTGCCAGCTATACTACCGGCCATCGGGAGGAAAAACTGTTTTTT
TRBV28	.	TRBD1	TRBJ1-1	CACRQGENTEAFF	TGTGCCTGCAGACAGGGGGAGAACACTGAAGCTTTCTTT
TRBV19	.	.	TRBJ1-4	CASSIRGEKLFF	TGTGCCAGTAGTATCAGGGGCGAAAAACTGTTTTTT
TRBV18	.	.	TRBJ1-3	CASSFGTPDSGNTIYF	TGTGCCAGCTCATTCGGGACACCCGACTCTGGAAACACCATATATTTT
TRBV5-8	.	TRBD1	TRBJ1-5	CASSPGTGGTYSNQPQHF	TGTGCCAGCAGCCCGGGGACAGGGGGCACCTATAGCAATCAGCCCCAGCATTTT
TRBV27	.	TRBD1	TRBJ1-1	CASRLATGGNTEAFF	TGTGCCAGCAGGCTCGCCACAGGGGGGAACACTGAAGCTTTCTTT
TRBV7-7	.	.	TRBJ2-2	CASRGLLTGELFF	TGTGCTAGCAGGGGACTCCTCACCGGGGAGCTGTTTTTT
TRBV4-1	.	TRBD1	TRBJ1-1	CASSWTGDKNTEAFF	TGCGCCAGCAGCTGGACAGGGGATAAGAACACTGAAGCTTTCTTT
TRBV25-1	.	TRBD2	TRBJ2-1	CASGLAAGDEQFF	TGTGCCAGCGGACTAGCGGCCGGCGATGAGCAGTTCTTC
TRBV6-1	.	.	TRBJ2-1	CASSTREYNEQFF	TGTGCCAGCAGTACGAGGGAGTACAATGAGCAGTTCTTC
TRBV19	.	TRBD1	TRBJ1-3	CASSFPGTGSISGNTIYF	TGTGCCAGTAGTTTCCCCGGGACAGGGTCTATTTCTGGAAACACCATATATTTT
TRBV10-3	.	TRBD2	TRBJ2-7	CAISEGSTSGRYEQYF	TGTGCCATCAGTGAGGGAAGTACTAGCGGGAGGTACGAGCAGTACTTC
TRBV28	.	.	TRBJ2-7	CASSLPRDTYEQYF	TGTGCCAGCAGTTTGCCGCGAGACACCTACGAGCAGTACTTC
TRBV25-1	.	TRBD2	TRBJ2-1	CASSPSGSSYNEQFF	TGTGCCAGCAGCCCAAGCGGGAGCTCCTACAATGAGCAGTTCTTC
TRBV23-1	.	TRBD1	TRBJ2-5	CASSQHRGRETQYF	TGCGCCAGCAGTCAACACAGGGGGCGAGAGACCCAGTACTTC
TRBV11-2	.	.	TRBJ1-1	CASRPGTFTQIMNTEAFF	TGTGCCAGCAGGCCCGGGACTTTTACACAAATCATGAACACTGAAGCTTTCTTT
TRBV7-8	.	.	TRBJ2-5	CASSFRGLETQYF	TGTGCCAGCAGCTTTAGGGGCCTCGAGACCCAGTACTTC
TRBV4-3	few	.	TRBJ2-7	CASSQDLGNSYEQYF	TGCGCCAGCAGCCAAGATCTAGGCAACTCCTACGAGCAGTACTTC
TRBV15	.	.	TRBJ1-2	CATSRESTGPSLGYTF	TGTGCCACCAGCAGGGAGAGTACAGGGCCGTCCTTGGGCTACACCTTC
TRBV19	once	.	TRBJ1-2	CASSMSVNYGYTF	TGTGCCAGTAGTATGAGCGTTAACTATGGCTACACCTTC
TRBV4-2	.	TRBD2	TRBJ2-1	CASSQDGGGRAGEQFF	TGTGCCAGCAGCCAAGACGGAGGCGGGAGGGCGGGTGAGCAGTTCTTC
TRBV30	.	TRBD2	TRBJ2-7	CACPSSGHSYEQYF	TGTGCCTGCCCCTCTAGCGGACACTCCTACGAGCAGTACTTC
TRBV5-4	.	TRBD2	TRBJ2-5	CASSLGGVSGYVETQYF	TGTGCCAGCAGCTTGGGGGGTGTTAGCGGGTATGTTGAGACCCAGTACTTC
TRBV5-6	.	TRBD2	TRBJ2-7	CASSRLASYEQYF	TGTGCCAGCAGCCGACTAGCTTCCTACGAGCAGTACTTC
TRBV25-1	.	TRBD2	TRBJ2-7	CASSGNSGEQYF	TGTGCCAGCAGTGGGAATAGCGGGGAGCAGTACTTC
TRBV7-2	.	TRBD2	TRBJ2-5	CASSQRGQETQYF	TGTGCCAGCAGCCAGCGGGGGCAAGAGACCCAGTACTTC
TRBV28	.	.	TRBJ2-7	CASSGGGSGIHEQYF	TGTGCCAGCAGTGGGGGGGGCTCGGGCATCCACGAGCAGTACTTC
TRBV10-3	.	TRBD2	TRBJ2-1	CAISEGPGGPNEQFF	TGTGCCATCAGTGAGGGACCGGGAGGGCCCAATGAGCAGTTCTTC